Listed here are 29 T cell receptor beta chains from one sample, sequenced in a study of vaccination effects on CD4 cells after COVID-19. TCRdb's copy holds only in-frame clones and misses some; the assay was immunoSEQ multiplex PCR. The data hold some 52,000 clones, with about four fifths observed a single time. The ViraFEST assay expanded antigen-specific CD4+ T cells with viral peptide pools before sequencing. When ten to eleven days of culture had elapsed, CD4+ T cells were isolated. The study found no prior SARS-CoV-2 infection in the vaccine recipients, who tested negative for nucleocapsid antibodies. Which antigens these TCRs recognize remains unknown. The sample here was CD4+ T cells from PBMCs cultured with HCoV-OC43 spike peptides, taken before COVID-19 vaccination. Sample subset: HCoV-OC43 spike overlapping peptide pool stimulation. Receptors were obtained from a human donor who received a COVID-19 vaccine.

This clone was seen a handful of times. The gene calls are TRBV27 and TRBJ2-2; D might be TRBD1 or TRBD2, each matching 7 bases. The CDR3 contains 17 residues. CDR1 is MNHEY and CDR2 is SMNVEV in the germline V gene (reference sequence). Trimming cost V 5 bases and J 6 bases, with 22 bases left between them. CDR3 sequence: CASSRPGGGGRAGELFF. The DNA for the CDR3 is TGTGCCAGCAGTCGGCCTGGGGGAGGGGGCCGGGCCGGGGAGCTGTTTTTT.

This clone was seen only a few times. The chain employs TRBV6-5 and TRBJ1-1, with no clear D. The germline V gene has CDR1 MNHEY and CDR2 SVGAGI. The CDR3 loop spans 15 amino acids. V lost 2 bases to trimming and J lost 0 bases, with 10 bases between them. CDR3 sequence reads: CASSYGGTLNTEAFF. In DNA, the CDR3 is TGTGCCAGCAGTTACGGTGGCACTTTGAACACTGAAGCTTTCTTT.

The V gene is TRBV3-1 (or the pseudogene TRBV3-2), the J gene TRBJ2-3; 7 nucleotides agree with TRBD2. Germline lookup yields CDR1 LGHDT and CDR2 YNNKEL (reference sequence). Losses at the gene ends were 0 bases for V and 2 bases for J; bases not matched to a gene: 8. The CDR3 spans 17 residues. The CDR3 DNA is TGTGCCAGCAGCCAAGATTTGGGGGGGTCCTCCACAGATACGCAGTATTTT. This gives the protein CASSQDLGGSSTDTQYF.

The CDR3 DNA sequence: TGCAGCGTGCTACAGCGATTTAGCGGGGGGGCCTACAATGAGCAGTTCTTC. This sequence encodes CSVLQRFSGGAYNEQFF. The rearrangement uses TRBV29-1 and TRBJ2-1; TRBD2 matches at 11 bases. V was clipped by 6 bases and J by 2 bases; unmatched bases: 12. Germline lookup yields CDR1 SQVTM and CDR2 ANQGSEA. The CDR3 spans 17 residues.

This chain joins TRBV11-3 and TRBJ1-3; 9 nucleotides align to TRBD1. The CDR3 has 16 amino acids. The trim removed 4 bases at V and 2 bases at J, leaving 6 bases unmatched. Per the germline V gene, CDR1 is SGHNT and CDR2 is YENEEA. CDR3 coding DNA: TGTGCCAGCAGCTCGGGACAGGGTACGGCTGGAAACACCATATATTTT. This codes for CASSSGQGTAGNTIYF.

The V call is TRBV5-6, the J call TRBJ2-2; the D gene is possibly TRBD2 (6 bases). The CDR3 length is 17 residues. V was trimmed by 2 bases and J by 0 bases, leaving 14 bases between them. CDR1 and CDR2 (germline): SGHDT, YYEEEE. CDR3 DNA sequence: TGTGCCAGCAGCTTAACCCGGGACTGGACGAACACCGGGGAGCTGTTTTTT. It codes for CASSLTRDWTNTGELFF.

The rearrangement uses TRBV6-2 or TRBV6-3 and TRBJ1-5; no clear D gene. The CDR3 sequence is 12 residues long. V was clipped by 2 bases and J by 5 bases, with 4 bases between them. Germline V gene lookup returns CDR1 MNHEY and CDR2 SVGEGT. In DNA form, the CDR3 reads TGTGCCAGCAGTTACCCCCATCAGCCCCAGCATTTT. Translating it yields CASSYPHQPQHF.

This chain joins TRBV6-5 and TRBJ1-6, with D uncertain. The V gene lost 4 bases and the J gene lost 8 bases, with 6 bases spanning the gap. Per germline, CDR1 MNHEY and CDR2 SVGAGI. The CDR3 covers 12 residues. The CDR3 region is CASSSWDSPLHF. Here the CDR3 DNA reads TGTGCCAGCAGTTCATGGGATTCACCCCTCCACTTT.

The rearrangement uses TRBV19 and TRBJ2-5; D may be TRBD2 (6 bases). V lost 5 bases and J lost 4, with 11 bases in between. This CDR3 is built from 13 residues. Germline CDR1 and CDR2: LNHDA and SQIVND (reference sequence). The CDR3 DNA sequence: TGTGCCAGTAGTCGGGACGGGGGAGAGACCCAGTACTTC. Translated: CASSRDGGETQYF.

The chain uses TRBV19 and TRBJ1-4; D is undetermined. V shed 0 bases and J shed 3 bases, with 11 bases lying between them. The CDR3 totals 16 residues. Germline values: CDR1 LNHDA, CDR2 SQIVND (reference sequence). CDR3 sequence: CASSIDFEMANEKLFF. The CDR3 coding sequence is TGTGCCAGTAGTATAGATTTCGAAATGGCTAATGAAAAACTGTTTTTT.

CDR3 in DNA: TGTGCCAGCAGTGTCCCGGGGGGGCGCGGCACTGAAGCTTTCTTT. Translated, it gives CASSVPGGRGTEAFF. The chain carries TRBV3-1 (or the pseudogene TRBV3-2) and TRBJ1-1; tentative D call: TRBD1 (6 bases). The germline V and J ends were trimmed by 6 bases and 4 bases, with 18 bases remaining between them. The germline V gene encodes CDR1 LGHDT and CDR2 YNNKEL (reference sequence). CDR3 size: 15 residues.

The chain combines TRBV10-3 with TRBJ2-2; 7 bases fit TRBD1. The V segment lost 2 bases and the J segment 2 bases; nucleotides outside the gene matches: 5. Germline V gives CDR1 ENHRY, CDR2 SYGVKD. The CDR3 totals 16 residues. The CDR3 nucleotides are TGTGCCATCAGTGAGCGGACAGGTTTTAACACCGGGGAGCTGTTTTTT. It encodes CAISERTGFNTGELFF.

The sample holds a few counts of this clone. The chain joins TRBV5-1 to TRBJ2-3; D is unresolved. CDR1 is SGHRS, CDR2 YFSETQ, per germline. Trimming cost V 4 bases and J 0 bases, with 12 bases left between them. This CDR3 contains 15 residues. Written as DNA, the CDR3 is TGCGCCAGCAGCCCGTCCGACCCCAGCACAGATACGCAGTATTTT. It translates to CASSPSDPSTDTQYF.

The J gene is TRBJ2-1, the V gene TRBV18; maybe TRBD2 (5 bases). The CDR3 runs 16 residues. Trimming shortened V by 4 bases and J by 8 bases, and 21 bases separated the two germline ends. Germline CDR1 reads KGHSH; CDR2 reads LQKENI. CDR3 protein: CASSHRDIALVDEQFF. CDR3 nucleotides: TGTGCCAGCTCACACCGGGATATTGCTCTTGTCGATGAGCAGTTCTTC.

The V call is TRBV5-8, the J call TRBJ2-5; 10 bases match TRBD1. J lost 7 bases, V lost 5 bases, and 8 bases had no gene match. This CDR3 is 14 amino acids long. CDR1 is SGHTS, CDR2 YDEGEE, per germline. The CDR3 bases are TGTGCCAGCAGTCCCGGGACAGGGGATGTGACCCAGTACTTC. Protein sequence: CASSPGTGDVTQYF.

This sequence joins TRBV20-1 and TRBJ2-3, with D hard to call. There are 11 residues in the CDR3. Per the germline V gene, CDR1 is DFQATT and CDR2 is SNEGSKA (reference sequence). V lost 5 bases and J 2 bases, leaving 5 bases between the germline ends. This chain's CDR3 is CSASPTDTQYF. DNA for the CDR3: TGCAGTGCTTCCCCCACAGATACGCAGTATTTT.

The gene calls are TRBV6-1 and TRBJ1-5; D not resolved. The CDR3 is 12 amino acids. V was cut by 4 bases and J by 3 bases, with 4 bases left in between. The germline V gene has CDR1 MNHNS and CDR2 SASEGT. In DNA form, the CDR3 reads TGTGCCAGCAGTGGCCCCAATCAGCCCCAGCATTTT. As protein: CASSGPNQPQHF.

This clone was seen only a few times. This rearrangement joins TRBV2 to TRBJ2-5; D not certain. CDR3 length: 13 amino acids. Trimming removed 8 bases at V and 2 bases at J, with 12 bases between. Germline values: CDR1 SNHLY, CDR2 FYNNEI. The CDR3, as DNA: TGTGCCAGCGGACGGCCGCGTCAAGAGACCCAGTACTTC. This codes for CASGRPRQETQYF.

This rearrangement joins TRBV7-3 to TRBJ2-2; D may match TRBD1 or TRBD2 (5 bases each). The CDR3 length is 16 residues. The V gene lost 1 base and the J gene lost 0 bases, with 9 bases spanning the gap. The germline V gene has CDR1 SGHTA and CDR2 FQGTGA. CDR3 bases: TGTGCCAGCAGCTTAATCGGGGCAACGAACACCGGGGAGCTGTTTTTT. It encodes CASSLIGATNTGELFF.

This clone has just one count. This sequence joins TRBV10-2 and TRBJ2-1, with D perhaps given as TRBD1 or TRBD2 (6 bases each). Trimming removed 3 bases at V and 7 bases at J, with 16 bases between. Per the germline V gene, CDR1 is WSHSY and CDR2 is SAAADI. CDR3 size: 15 residues. The CDR3 reads CASSDRRGPHNEQFF. CDR3 sequence (DNA): TGCGCCAGCAGTGATCGACGGGGGCCACATAATGAGCAGTTCTTC.

This clone was observed a few times. The chain links TRBV28 to TRBJ2-2; 7 bases line up with TRBD1. The CDR3 has 15 residues. The germline gives CDR1 MDHEN, CDR2 SYDVKM. V lost 2 bases and J lost 3; bases outside the gene matches: 3. The CDR3: CASSLGDRDTGELFF. In DNA, the CDR3 is TGTGCCAGCAGTTTAGGGGACAGAGACACCGGGGAGCTGTTTTTT. Using reference TRBV28 and TRBJ2-2 for the parts outside the CDR3, the full variable domain is DVKVTQSSRYLVKRTGEKVFLECVQDMDHENMFWYRQDPGLGLRLIYFSYDVKMKEKGDIPEGYSVSREKKERFSLILESASTNQTSMYLCASSLGDRDTGELFFGEGSRLTVL.

The chain combines TRBV18 with TRBJ2-7; 8 bases fit TRBD1. Per the germline V gene, CDR1 is KGHSH and CDR2 is LQKENI. There are 13 residues in the CDR3. With 2 bases clipped from V and 3 bases from J, the junction kept 0 bases outside the gene matches. CDR3 sequence: CASSPTGGYEQYV. The CDR3 region has the DNA TGTGCCAGCTCACCAACAGGGGGCTACGAGCAGTACGTC.

The J gene is TRBJ2-5, the V gene TRBV3-1 (or the pseudogene TRBV3-2); possibly TRBD1 for D (6 bases). This CDR3 comprises 15 residues. The germline V gene has CDR1 LGHDT and CDR2 YNNKEL (reference sequence). With 0 bases removed from V and 5 bases from J, the gap between germline ends came to 13 bases. The CDR3 here is CASSQEPRGLETQYF. CDR3 bases: TGTGCCAGCAGCCAAGAGCCTAGGGGGTTGGAGACCCAGTACTTC.

The V call is TRBV13, the J call TRBJ2-7, with 9 bases identical to TRBD2. Trimming removed 4 bases from V and 6 bases from J; junction bases left unmatched: 13. The length of the CDR3 is 16 residues. Germline lookup yields CDR1 PRHDT and CDR2 FYEKMQ (reference sequence). CDR3 in DNA: TGTGCCAGCAGCTCCCTAGGGAGGCTAGCGGGGCCCGAGCAGTACGTC. Translation gives CASSSLGRLAGPEQYV.

This chain connects TRBV28 to TRBJ2-5, with D maybe TRBD2 (5 bases). Germline V CDR1 and CDR2: MDHEN, SYDVKM. The CDR3 loop spans 12 amino acids. With 6 bases removed from V and 5 bases from J, the gap between germline ends came to 10 bases. The CDR3 is CASSGVVETQYF. DNA of the CDR3: TGTGCCAGCAGCGGGGTCGTGGAGACCCAGTACTTC.

The chain links TRBV15 to TRBJ1-1; no clear D gene. The CDR3 loop spans 13 amino acids. V lost 5 bases, J lost 1 base, and 8 bases lay in between. From germline, CDR1 is LNHNV and CDR2 YYDKDF (reference sequence). The CDR3 region has the DNA TGTGCCACCAGCTTAATTGGGAACACTGAAGCTTTCTTT. It encodes CATSLIGNTEAFF.

The rearrangement joins TRBV10-1 to TRBJ2-4, with D perhaps matching TRBD2 (6 bases). Germline V gene lookup returns CDR1 WNHNN and CDR2 SYGVQD (reference sequence). This CDR3 is built from 16 residues. The V gene lost 0 bases and the J gene lost 1 base, with 10 bases spanning the gap. The CDR3 loop is CASSESGGAAKNIQYF. In DNA, the CDR3 is TGCGCCAGCAGTGAGTCGGGCGGGGCGGCCAAAAACATTCAGTACTTC.

This chain connects TRBV9 to TRBJ2-2, with D perhaps matching TRBD1 (6 bases). Germline V gives CDR1 SGDLS, CDR2 YYNGEE. The CDR3 length is 15 residues. With 4 bases removed from V and 1 base from J, the gap between germline ends came to 11 bases. The CDR3 spells CASSPEQGNTGELFF. As DNA, the CDR3 is TGTGCCAGCAGCCCCGAACAGGGGAACACCGGGGAGCTGTTTTTT.

This sequence joins TRBV5-5 and TRBJ2-2; a weak D match, TRBD1 (5 bases). The CDR3 contains 17 residues. Germline values: CDR1 SGHKS, CDR2 YYEKEE (reference sequence). The ends were cut back, 2 bases at V and 0 bases at J, with 14 bases in the middle. The CDR3 region is CASSFVFDSTNTGELFF. The CDR3 bases are TGTGCCAGCAGCTTTGTTTTTGACAGTACGAACACCGGGGAGCTGTTTTTT.